This T cell receptor (beta chain) appears in the sequencing data of a study of blood T cell repertoires in COVID-19. Methods used by the authors: Amplifying reference gene primers gave estimates of nucleated cell counts. Libraries were prepared by immunoSEQ multiplex PCR; TCRdb keeps only in-frame clonotypes and omits some of them. V, J and clone size are those of that table, while D and trimming were read from the DNA. The sample lists 25,000 to 35,000 clones, 88% seen once, with 6.5% to 10% in the top ten. CDR1 is SNHLY and CDR2 is FYNNEI in the germline V gene. Trimming took off 5 bases at V and 3 bases at J, with 8 bases between the two ends. This CDR3 comprises 13 residues. Patients at the Seattle site were enrolled during active infection and followed longitudinally.

Sample: peripheral blood. The chain carries TRBV2 and TRBJ2-1, with no clear D. This receptor was obtained from a man in his sixties with COVID-19, enrolled during active disease. CDR3 nucleotides: TGTGCCAGCAGTCCCGACATCTACAATGAGCAGTTCTTC. It encodes CASSPDIYNEQFF. Full variable domain (missing parts from reference TRBV2 and TRBJ2-1): EPEVTQTPSHQVTQMGQEVILRCVPISNHLYFYWYRQILGQKVEFLVSFYNNEISEKSEIFDDQFSVERPDGSNFTLKIRSTKLEDSAMYFCASSPDIYNEQFFGPGTRLTVL.